The 15 T cell receptor beta chains below come from one sample, sequenced in a study of response to subunit inactivated influenza vaccine. TCRdb independently ran MiXCR on the RT-PCR reads; one entry per CDR3 protein. The repertoire holds 550,000 to 650,000 distinct CDR3 sequences, with over 9.5% as singletons. The sequenced sample was PBMCs from blood, obtained on the day of vaccination. All receptors derive from a man aged 45 to 65 who received an inactivated influenza vaccine.

This clonotype has more than one count but fewer than ten. The rearrangement joins TRBV6-1 to TRBJ1-1; D uncertain. V dropped 7 bases and J dropped 0 bases, with 12 bases sitting between them. Germline loops: CDR1 MNHNS, CDR2 SASEGT. The CDR3 loop spans 14 amino acids. CDR3 coding DNA: TGTGCCAGCATCCAAAGGGAAGTGAACACTGAAGCTTTCTTT. Translating it yields CASIQREVNTEAFF.

The chain uses TRBV30 and TRBJ1-5; the D is unclear. The CDR3 is 15 residues long. Germline V lookup: CDR1 GTSNPN, CDR2 SVGIG (reference sequence). V lost 0 bases and J 0 bases, leaving 9 bases between the germline ends. CDR3 residues: CAWSVSGISNQPQHF. For the CDR3, the DNA is TGTGCCTGGAGTGTATCGGGCATTAGCAATCAGCCCCAGCATTTT.

This clonotype appeared many times. This chain links TRBV12-3 or TRBV12-4 with TRBJ1-1; unclear D gene. This CDR3 comprises 16 residues. Trimming cost V 0 bases and J 3 bases, with 14 bases left between them. This CDR3 reads CASSLALFTRDTEAFF. The DNA for the CDR3 is TGTGCCAGCAGTTTAGCCCTATTCACGCGGGACACTGAAGCTTTCTTT.

The table lists this clonotype with many counts. The rearrangement links TRBV10-3 to TRBJ1-4; a weak D match, TRBD1 (5 bases). Germline assignment: CDR1 ENHRY and CDR2 SYGVKD. Between the trimmed V and J ends, which lost 2 bases and 7 bases, there was a span of 8 bases. This CDR3 has 13 amino acids. CDR3 protein: CAISERGVEKLFF. The CDR3 DNA follows: TGTGCCATCAGTGAGCGGGGGGTTGAAAAACTGTTTTTT.

The chain couples TRBV20-1 to TRBJ2-4; TRBD1 aligns across 10 bases. V lost 3 bases, J lost 1 base, and 6 bases stayed unmatched. Germline lookup yields CDR1 DFQATT and CDR2 SNEGSKA (reference sequence). The CDR3 consists of 16 residues. CDR3 amino acids: CSASDRGRLAKNIQYF. In DNA form, the CDR3 reads TGCAGTGCTAGCGACAGGGGGCGTTTGGCCAAAAACATTCAGTACTTC.

The chain recombines TRBV5-6 with TRBJ1-2; 7 bases agree with TRBD1. Germline lookup yields CDR1 SGHDT and CDR2 YYEEEE. Trimming at V came to 4 bases and at J to 7 bases, leaving 7 bases not matched to a gene. This CDR3 has 13 residues. CDR3 amino acids: CASSLQGGTGYTF. CDR3 sequence (DNA): TGTGCCAGCAGCCTTCAGGGGGGGACTGGCTACACCTTC.

This chain links TRBV20-1 with TRBJ2-1, with 11 nucleotides matching TRBD2. The CDR3 extends over 15 amino acids. Germline V gene data show CDR1 as DFQATT and CDR2 as SNEGSKA (reference sequence). The ends lost 0 bases at V and 5 bases at J; junction bases unmatched: 3. Here the CDR3 reads CSARDRSGRDNEQFF. In DNA, the CDR3 is TGCAGTGCTAGAGATCGTAGCGGGAGGGACAATGAGCAGTTCTTC.

This clonotype was observed a handful of times. The CDR3 region is CASSLGPENSPLHF. CDR3 DNA sequence: TGTGCCAGCAGCTTAGGGCCAGAAAATTCACCCCTCCACTTT. This chain uses TRBV7-6 with TRBJ1-6; no definite D call. V gave up 1 base and J gave up 7 bases, with 8 bases separating them. Germline-derived CDR1 and CDR2 are SGHVS and FNYEAQ. This CDR3 is 14 amino acids long.

This clonotype has a handful of counts. The chain has TRBV20-1 and TRBJ2-6; no reliable D call. From germline, CDR1 is DFQATT and CDR2 SNEGSKA (reference sequence). Trimming removed 3 bases at V and 2 bases at J, with 8 bases between. This CDR3 has 14 amino acids. CDR3 DNA sequence: TGCAGTGCTAGCCCATCACCTGGGGCCAACGTCCTGACTTTC. Amino acid sequence: CSASPSPGANVLTF.

There are a few counts of this clonotype. The chain has TRBV6-6 and TRBJ1-4; D is ambiguous. Trimming cost V 8 bases and J 7 bases, with 14 bases left between them. Germline values: CDR1 MNHNY, CDR2 SVGAGI (reference sequence). The CDR3 loop spans 13 amino acids. The CDR3 region has the DNA TGTGCCAGCCAACGAAGACGGAGTGAAAAACTGTTTTTT. Its protein is CASQRRRSEKLFF.

This clonotype was picked up many times. The V gene is TRBV7-2, the J gene TRBJ2-3, with 7 bases aligning to TRBD1. The V gene end was trimmed by 5 bases and the J gene end by 6 bases; junction bases not matched to a gene: 11. CDR1 SGHTA and CDR2 FQGNSA come from the germline V gene. This CDR3 is built from 15 residues. CDR3 sequence (DNA): TGTGCCAGCAGCGACGGACAGGCCCGCCCCGATACGCAGTATTTT. Protein product: CASSDGQARPDTQYF.

The rearrangement joins TRBV12-3 or TRBV12-4 to TRBJ2-5; D remains unclear. The length of the CDR3 is 13 residues. V was cut by 2 bases and J by 5 bases, with 9 bases left in between. The CDR3: CASSLSPLETQYF. For the CDR3, the DNA is TGTGCCAGCAGTTTATCCCCCCTGGAGACCCAGTACTTC.

There are a few counts of this clonotype. The chain employs TRBV29-1 and TRBJ2-1; D possibly corresponds to TRBD2 (6 bases). Trimming cost V 4 bases and J 5 bases, with 9 bases left between them. Germline assignment: CDR1 SQVTM and CDR2 ANQGSEA. The CDR3 length is 12 residues. The DNA for the CDR3 is TGCAGCGTTGTTGCGGGAAACAATGAGCAGTTCTTC. It is translated as CSVVAGNNEQFF.

J is TRBJ2-7 and V is TRBV20-1, with 10 bases identical to TRBD1. The V gene end was trimmed by 3 bases and the J gene end by 2 bases; junction bases not matched to a gene: 10. CDR3 length: 16 residues. From germline, CDR1 is DFQATT and CDR2 SNEGSKA (reference sequence). The CDR3 protein is CSASRAGTGDPYEQYF. In DNA, the CDR3 is TGCAGTGCTAGCCGAGCAGGGACAGGGGACCCCTACGAGCAGTACTTC.

The chain combines TRBV7-9 with TRBJ2-3, with D possibly called TRBD1 or TRBD2 (6 bases each). Trimming left V 7 bases short and J 0 bases short, with 20 bases between. CDR3 length: 17 amino acids. CDR1 and CDR2 (germline): SEHNR, FQNEAQ (reference sequence). DNA for the CDR3: TGTGCCAGCAAGAGACGGCGGGACAACCGTAGCACAGATACGCAGTATTTT. As protein: CASKRRRDNRSTDTQYF.